This T cell receptor beta chain is from a study of blood T cell repertoires in COVID-19. On the study more broadly: Nucleic acid was either cDNA or gDNA, and it came from T cells, B-cell-depleted T cells, or PBMCs.

This CDR3 contains 17 residues. Germline V gene sequence: CDR1 SGHNT, CDR2 YYREEE (reference sequence). Losses at the gene ends were 4 bases for V and 2 bases for J; bases not matched to a gene: 12. As originally analysed: Researchers report that nucleated cell counts were estimated from reference gene primer amplification. Profiling relied on immunoSEQ multiplex PCR, and the TCRdb table lists in-frame clones only, not all of them. The V and J calls and clone size were taken over from that table, and D and trimming were inferred from the DNA. The repertoire holds about 140,000 clones, with 85% to 90% as singletons.

The receptor's source is a woman aged 80 or over with acute or convalescent COVID-19. The specimen was peripheral blood. The genes are TRBV5-4 and TRBJ2-3, with 8 bases lining up with TRBD2. This chain's CDR3 is CASSLPRRGVYTDTQYF. For the CDR3, the DNA is TGTGCCAGCAGCCTACCTAGGCGGGGGGTCTACACAGATACGCAGTATTTT.